This T cell receptor (beta chain) was profiled in a study of blood T cell repertoires in COVID-19. Study information: Acute and convalescent COVID-19 specimens originated in the United States, Italy and Spain. PBMCs, B-cell-depleted T cells, or T cells were the source of the cDNA or gDNA that made up the material.

This CDR3 is 14 amino acids long. Losses at the gene ends were 2 bases for V and 5 bases for J; bases not matched to a gene: 6. In germline, CDR1 is SGHRS, CDR2 YFSETQ. Study processing details: The authors estimated nucleated cell counts from reference gene primer amplification. The table came from immunoSEQ multiplex PCR; TCRdb's copy has only in-frame clones and leaves some out. Clone size and V and J calls were adopted from that table, with D and trimming inferred from the DNA. This sample has some 500,000 clones, with approximately 88% found just once. The gene calls are TRBV5-1 and TRBJ1-2; the match to TRBD1 covers 7 bases. The TCR was taken from a woman in her 40s who had recovered from COVID-19. The sequenced sample consisted of PBMCs or T cells enriched from blood (not recorded which). CDR3 sequence (DNA): TGCGCCAGCAGCTTAACGGACAGGTATTATGGCTACACCTTC. The encoded protein is CASSLTDRYYGYTF.